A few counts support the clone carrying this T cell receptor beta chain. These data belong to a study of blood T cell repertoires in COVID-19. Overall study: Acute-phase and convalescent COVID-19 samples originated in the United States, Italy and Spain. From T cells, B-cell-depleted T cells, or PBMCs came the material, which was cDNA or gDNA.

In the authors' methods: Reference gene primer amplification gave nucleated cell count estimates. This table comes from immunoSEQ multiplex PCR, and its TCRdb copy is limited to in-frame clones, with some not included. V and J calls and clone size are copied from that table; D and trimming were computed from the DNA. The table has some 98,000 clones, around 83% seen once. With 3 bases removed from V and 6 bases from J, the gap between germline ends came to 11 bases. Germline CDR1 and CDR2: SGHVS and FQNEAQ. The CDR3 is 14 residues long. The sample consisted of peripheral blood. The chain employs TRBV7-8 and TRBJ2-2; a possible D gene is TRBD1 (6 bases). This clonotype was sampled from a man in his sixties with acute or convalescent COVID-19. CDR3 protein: CASSFTQGSGELFF. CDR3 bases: TGTGCCAGCAGCTTCACCCAGGGGTCCGGGGAGCTGTTTTTT.